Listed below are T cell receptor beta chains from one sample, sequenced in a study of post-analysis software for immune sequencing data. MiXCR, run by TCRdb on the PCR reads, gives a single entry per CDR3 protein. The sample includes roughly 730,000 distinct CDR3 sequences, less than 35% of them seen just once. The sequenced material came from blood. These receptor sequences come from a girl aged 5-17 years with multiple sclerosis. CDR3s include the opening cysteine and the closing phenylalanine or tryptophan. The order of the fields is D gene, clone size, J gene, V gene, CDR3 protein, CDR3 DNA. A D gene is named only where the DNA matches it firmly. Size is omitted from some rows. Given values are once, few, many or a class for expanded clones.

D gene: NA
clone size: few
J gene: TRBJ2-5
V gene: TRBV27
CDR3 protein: CASSLDGSRQETQYF
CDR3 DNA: TGTGCCAGCAGTTTAGACGGGAGCCGCCAAGAGACCCAGTACTTC

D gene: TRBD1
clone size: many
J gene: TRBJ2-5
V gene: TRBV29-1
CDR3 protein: CSARGQGQETQYF
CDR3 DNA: TGCAGCGCGAGAGGACAGGGACAAGAGACCCAGTACTTC

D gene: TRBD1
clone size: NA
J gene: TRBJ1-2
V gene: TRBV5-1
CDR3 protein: CASSLGDRGYVHGYTF
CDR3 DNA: TGCGCCAGCAGCTTGGGGGACAGGGGATACGTTCATGGCTACACCTTC

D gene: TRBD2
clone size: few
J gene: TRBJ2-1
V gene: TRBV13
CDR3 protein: CASSLGGLAIEQFF
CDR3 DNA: TGTGCCAGCAGCTTAGGGGGACTAGCTATTGAGCAGTTCTTC

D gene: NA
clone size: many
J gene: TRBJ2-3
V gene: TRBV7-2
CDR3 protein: CASSLGHPSTDTQYF
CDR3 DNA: TGTGCCAGCAGCTTAGGACACCCAAGCACAGATACGCAGTATTTT

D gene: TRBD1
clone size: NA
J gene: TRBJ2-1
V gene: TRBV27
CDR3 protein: CASRAGQGGDNEQFF
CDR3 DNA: TGTGCCAGCAGGGCAGGACAGGGGGGGGACAATGAGCAGTTCTTC

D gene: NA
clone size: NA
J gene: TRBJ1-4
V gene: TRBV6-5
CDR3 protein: CASSYTGRRYEKLFF
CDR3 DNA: TGTGCCAGCAGTTACACAGGGAGGCGGTATGAAAAACTGTTTTTT

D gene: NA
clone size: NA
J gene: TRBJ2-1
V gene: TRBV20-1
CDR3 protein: CSARGAAGTYNEQFF
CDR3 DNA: TGCAGTGCTAGAGGTGCTGCTGGCACCTACAATGAGCAGTTCTTC

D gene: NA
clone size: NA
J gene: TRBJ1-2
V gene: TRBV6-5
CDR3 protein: CASSYSARVSGYTF
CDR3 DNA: TGTGCCAGCAGTTACTCCGCCAGGGTATCTGGCTACACCTTC

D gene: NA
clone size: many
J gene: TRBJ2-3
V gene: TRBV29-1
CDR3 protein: CSVGFDGYTDTQYF
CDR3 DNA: TGCAGCGTTGGGTTCGACGGGTACACAGATACGCAGTATTTT

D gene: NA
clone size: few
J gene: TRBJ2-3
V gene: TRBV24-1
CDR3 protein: CATSDPTQGPTDTQYF
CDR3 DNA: TGTGCCACCAGTGACCCTACACAGGGACCCACAGATACGCAGTATTTT

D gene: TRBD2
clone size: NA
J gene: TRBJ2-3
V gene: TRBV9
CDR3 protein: CASSFVAGEGTDTQYF
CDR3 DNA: TGTGCCAGCAGCTTCGTAGCGGGAGAAGGCACAGATACGCAGTATTTT

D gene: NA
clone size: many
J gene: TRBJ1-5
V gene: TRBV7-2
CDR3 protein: CASSLMGQPQHF
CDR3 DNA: TGTGCCAGCAGCTTAATGGGTCAGCCCCAGCATTTT

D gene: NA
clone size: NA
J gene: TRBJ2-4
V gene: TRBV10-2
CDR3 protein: CASRAGPHFRNIQYF
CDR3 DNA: TGCGCCAGCAGGGCAGGACCCCACTTCAGAAACATTCAGTACTTC

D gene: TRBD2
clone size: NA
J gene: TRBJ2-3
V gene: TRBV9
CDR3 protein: CASSPRVGGADTQYF
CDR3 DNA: TGTGCCAGCAGCCCCCGGGTTGGGGGGGCAGATACGCAGTATTTT

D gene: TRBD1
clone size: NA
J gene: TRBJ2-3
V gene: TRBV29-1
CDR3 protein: CSVRTGGGTDTQYF
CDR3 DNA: TGCAGCGTCCGGACAGGGGGCGGCACAGATACGCAGTATTTT

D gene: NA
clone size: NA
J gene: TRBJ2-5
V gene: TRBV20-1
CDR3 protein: CSVVGEVLTQYF
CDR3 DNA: TGCAGTGTCGTGGGTGAAGTGTTGACCCAGTACTTC

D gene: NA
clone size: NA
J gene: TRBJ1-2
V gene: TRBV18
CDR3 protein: CASSPPIQVGQLYGYTF
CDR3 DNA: TGTGCCAGCTCACCACCGATTCAGGTTGGACAGCTCTATGGCTACACCTTC

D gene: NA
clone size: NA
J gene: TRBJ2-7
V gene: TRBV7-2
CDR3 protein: CASSLGGEREQYF
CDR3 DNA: TGTGCCAGCAGCTTAGGAGGGGAGAGAGAGCAGTACTTC

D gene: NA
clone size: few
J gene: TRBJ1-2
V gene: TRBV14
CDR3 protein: CASSQDRLYSTF
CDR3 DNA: TGTGCCAGCAGCCAAGATCGATTGTACTCCACCTTC

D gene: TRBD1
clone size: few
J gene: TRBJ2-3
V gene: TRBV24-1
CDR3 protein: CATSDRTGYTDTQYF
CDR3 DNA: TGTGCCACCAGTGACAGGACAGGGTACACAGATACGCAGTATTTT

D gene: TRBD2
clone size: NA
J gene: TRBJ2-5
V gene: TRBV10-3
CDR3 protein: CAISLAGQETQYF
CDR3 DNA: TGTGCCATCAGTTTAGCGGGGCAAGAGACCCAGTACTTC

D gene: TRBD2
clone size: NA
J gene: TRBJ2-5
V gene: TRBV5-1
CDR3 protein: CASSLVSPSGKETQYF
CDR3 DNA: TGCGCCAGCAGCTTGGTATCGCCTAGCGGCAAAGAGACCCAGTACTTC

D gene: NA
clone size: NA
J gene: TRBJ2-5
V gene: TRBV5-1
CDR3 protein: CASSLEVGHQETQYF
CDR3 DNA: TGCGCCAGCAGCTTGGAAGTCGGGCACCAAGAGACCCAGTACTTC

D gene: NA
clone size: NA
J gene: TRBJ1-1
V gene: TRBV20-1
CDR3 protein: CSASRVYEAFF
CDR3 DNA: TGCAGTGCTTCCAGAGTATACGAAGCTTTCTTT

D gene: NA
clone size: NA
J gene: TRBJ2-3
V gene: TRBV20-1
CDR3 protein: CSATRLDGTDTQYF
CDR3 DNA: TGCAGTGCTACTCGGCTTGACGGCACAGATACGCAGTATTTT

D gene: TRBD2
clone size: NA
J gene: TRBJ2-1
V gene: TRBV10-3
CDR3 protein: CAISESASGRIEWNEQFF
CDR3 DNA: TGTGCCATCAGTGAGTCGGCCAGCGGGAGAATAGAGTGGAATGAGCAGTTCTTC

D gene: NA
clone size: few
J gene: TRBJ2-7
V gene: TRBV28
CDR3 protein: CASSPRQGGESEQYF
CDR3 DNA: TGTGCCAGCAGTCCTAGACAGGGAGGGGAAAGCGAGCAGTACTTC

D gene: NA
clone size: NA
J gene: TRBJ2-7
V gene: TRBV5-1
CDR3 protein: CASSRDGEQYF
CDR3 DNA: TGCGCCAGCAGCCGGGACGGCGAGCAGTACTTC